The rows below give T cell receptor beta chains drawn from one sample of a study of blood T cell repertoires in COVID-19. The data were produced by immunoSEQ multiplex PCR, yet TCRdb's version contains in-frame clones alone and is incomplete. The sample contains 140,000 to 150,000 clones, 89% of which appear only once. Sequencing was carried out using peripheral blood. The source is a human donor in a cohort sampled during active COVID-19. Each CDR3 is given with its conserved first and last residue. A D gene is named only where the DNA matches it firmly. A clone size is listed for some rows: how often the clone was seen (once, few, many), or a class if it is expanded.

CDR3 length: 16
clone size: once
V gene: TRBV7-2
J gene: TRBJ2-3
D gene: TRBD2
CDR3 protein: CASSLYAGGRSDTQYF
CDR3 DNA: TGTGCCAGCAGCTTATACGCGGGGGGGAGGTCAGATACGCAGTATTTT

CDR3 length: 11
clone size: -
V gene: TRBV25-1
J gene: TRBJ1-2
D gene: -
CDR3 protein: CASRGAPGYTF
CDR3 DNA: TGTGCCAGCAGGGGGGCGCCGGGCTACACCTTC

CDR3 length: 11
clone size: -
V gene: TRBV27
J gene: TRBJ2-7
D gene: -
CDR3 protein: CASSFGYEQYF
CDR3 DNA: TGTGCCAGCAGTTTCGGGTACGAGCAGTACTTC

CDR3 length: 12
clone size: -
V gene: TRBV3-1/TRBV3-2
J gene: TRBJ2-7
D gene: -
CDR3 protein: CASSSPSGEQYF
CDR3 DNA: TGTGCCAGCAGTTCTCCCTCGGGGGAGCAGTACTTC

CDR3 length: 14
clone size: -
V gene: TRBV5-5
J gene: TRBJ1-4
D gene: -
CDR3 protein: CASSLDRLEEKLFF
CDR3 DNA: TGTGCCAGCAGCTTGGACAGGCTGGAAGAAAAACTGTTTTTT

CDR3 length: 16
clone size: -
V gene: TRBV7-2
J gene: TRBJ1-2
D gene: -
CDR3 protein: CASNNEELTANYGYTF
CDR3 DNA: TGTGCCAGCAACAATGAGGAGTTAACTGCTAACTATGGCTACACCTTC

CDR3 length: 10
clone size: -
V gene: TRBV30
J gene: TRBJ1-2
D gene: -
CDR3 protein: CAWGLYGYTF
CDR3 DNA: TGTGCCTGGGGCCTCTATGGCTACACCTTC

CDR3 length: 15
clone size: once
V gene: TRBV19
J gene: TRBJ1-5
D gene: TRBD1
CDR3 protein: CASSSGTGSNQPQHF
CDR3 DNA: TGTGCCAGTAGTAGCGGGACAGGTAGCAATCAGCCCCAGCATTTT

CDR3 length: 16
clone size: -
V gene: TRBV10-3
J gene: TRBJ2-6
D gene: TRBD1
CDR3 protein: CAITGQGLSGANVLTF
CDR3 DNA: TGTGCCATCACAGGACAGGGTTTATCTGGGGCCAACGTCCTGACTTTC

CDR3 length: 15
clone size: -
V gene: TRBV30
J gene: TRBJ1-6
D gene: -
CDR3 protein: CAWSVSRRIGSPLHF
CDR3 DNA: TGTGCCTGGAGTGTGTCTAGGCGTATCGGTTCACCCCTCCACTTT

CDR3 length: 15
clone size: -
V gene: TRBV18
J gene: TRBJ2-3
D gene: TRBD1
CDR3 protein: CASSLLGTGTDTQYF
CDR3 DNA: TGTGCCAGCTCACTCCTCGGGACAGGGACAGATACGCAGTATTTT

CDR3 length: 16
clone size: -
V gene: TRBV15
J gene: TRBJ2-3
D gene: -
CDR3 protein: CATSRDRDFPLVPQYF
CDR3 DNA: TGTGCCACCAGCAGAGATCGGGACTTCCCTCTGGTTCCGCAGTATTTT

CDR3 length: 17
clone size: -
V gene: TRBV3-1/TRBV3-2
J gene: TRBJ2-1
D gene: TRBD2
CDR3 protein: CASSLSAGGSSYNEQFF
CDR3 DNA: TGTGCCAGCAGTCTTTCCGCGGGGGGGAGCTCCTACAATGAGCAGTTCTTC

CDR3 length: 14
clone size: -
V gene: TRBV18
J gene: TRBJ1-1
D gene: -
CDR3 protein: CASSPRQANTEAFF
CDR3 DNA: TGTGCCAGCTCACCACGACAGGCGAACACTGAAGCTTTCTTT

CDR3 length: 14
clone size: -
V gene: TRBV7-8
J gene: TRBJ2-2
D gene: -
CDR3 protein: CASTRGRNTGELFF
CDR3 DNA: TGTGCCAGCACCCGGGGCCGGAACACCGGGGAGCTGTTTTTT

CDR3 length: 12
clone size: -
V gene: TRBV20-1
J gene: TRBJ1-6
D gene: -
CDR3 protein: CSASWGQAPLHF
CDR3 DNA: TGCAGTGCTAGTTGGGGGCAGGCACCCCTCCACTTT

CDR3 length: 15
clone size: -
V gene: TRBV7-3
J gene: TRBJ1-1
D gene: -
CDR3 protein: CASSLNRGLNTEAFF
CDR3 DNA: TGTGCCAGCAGCTTAAATCGGGGTCTGAACACTGAAGCTTTCTTT

CDR3 length: 15
clone size: -
V gene: TRBV2
J gene: TRBJ1-2
D gene: -
CDR3 protein: CASSEIGGDVDGYTF
CDR3 DNA: TGTGCCAGCAGTGAAATCGGGGGGGATGTGGATGGCTACACCTTC

CDR3 length: 13
clone size: -
V gene: TRBV30
J gene: TRBJ2-5
D gene: -
CDR3 protein: CAWSGDSPETQYF
CDR3 DNA: TGTGCCTGGAGTGGTGACTCACCAGAGACCCAGTACTTC

CDR3 length: 15
clone size: -
V gene: TRBV2
J gene: TRBJ2-6
D gene: -
CDR3 protein: CASSLRGGGANVLTF
CDR3 DNA: TGTGCCAGCAGTCTTAGGGGCGGTGGGGCCAACGTCCTGACTTTC

CDR3 length: 14
clone size: -
V gene: TRBV9
J gene: TRBJ2-5
D gene: TRBD2
CDR3 protein: CASSVGGGRETQYF
CDR3 DNA: TGTGCCAGCAGCGTTGGCGGGGGTCGAGAGACCCAGTACTTC

CDR3 length: 14
clone size: -
V gene: TRBV10-3
J gene: TRBJ2-5
D gene: -
CDR3 protein: CAISDLGGGETQYF
CDR3 DNA: TGTGCCATCAGTGATTTGGGAGGAGGAGAGACCCAGTACTTC

CDR3 length: 12
clone size: -
V gene: TRBV7-9
J gene: TRBJ2-5
D gene: -
CDR3 protein: CASSRRPETQYF
CDR3 DNA: TGTGCCAGCAGCCGGAGGCCTGAGACCCAGTACTTC

CDR3 length: 14
clone size: few
V gene: TRBV6-2/TRBV6-3
J gene: TRBJ1-5
D gene: TRBD1
CDR3 protein: CASSYGTANQPQHF
CDR3 DNA: TGTGCCAGCAGTTACGGGACAGCTAATCAGCCCCAGCATTTT